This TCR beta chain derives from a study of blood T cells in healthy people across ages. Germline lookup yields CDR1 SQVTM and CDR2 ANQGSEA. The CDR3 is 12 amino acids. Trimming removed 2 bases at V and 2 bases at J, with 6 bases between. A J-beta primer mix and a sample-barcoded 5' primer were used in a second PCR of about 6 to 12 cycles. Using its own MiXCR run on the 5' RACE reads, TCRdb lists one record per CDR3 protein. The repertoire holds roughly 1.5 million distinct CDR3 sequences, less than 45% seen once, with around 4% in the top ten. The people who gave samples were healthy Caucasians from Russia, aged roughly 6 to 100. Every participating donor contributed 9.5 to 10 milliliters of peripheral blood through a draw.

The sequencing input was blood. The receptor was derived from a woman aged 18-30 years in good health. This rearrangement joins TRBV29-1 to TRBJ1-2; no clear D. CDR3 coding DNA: TGCAGCGTTGAACGGGCAAACTATGGCTACACCTTC. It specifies CSVERANYGYTF.